This entry describes one TCR beta chain. Sequencing was performed with immunoSEQ multiplex PCR; in TCRdb, only in-frame clones are kept and a portion is missing. The sample shows 55,000 to 90,000 clones, just over 85% of them seen only once. It was autoimmune disease history or systemic immunosuppression that excluded patients. Blood was sampled at baseline, cycle 4 day 1, and cycle 7 day 1. The sample belongs to a study of OX40 agonist ivuxolimab in advanced cancers. Study overall: From roughly 20 to 79 years was the age range, with a mean of about 54 years, and roughly 83% were male. Treatment received earlier with anti-PD-1, anti-PD-L1 or anti-CTLA-4 agents was allowed, and over 35% had some.

The sequence came from an adult with an advanced solid tumor such as melanoma, head and neck, liver or kidney cancer. The specimen was CD4+ or CD8+ T cells sorted from blood, collected in a trial of the OX40 agonist ivuxolimab.

Written as DNA, the CDR3 is TGTGCCAGCGTCCTGGCCCTAACGCCCGATGAGCAGTTCTTC. It encodes CASVLALTPDEQFF. The chain recombines TRBV12-1 with TRBJ2-1. TRBV12-1 is flagged as a pseudogene. The CDR3 contains 14 residues.